This T cell receptor beta chain was observed in a study of shared clonotypes between healthy human individuals (dated by TCRdb to about 2020). With regard to the full study: A couple of women and three men aged 18 to 49 years were included in the cohort. For each donor, CD4 naive and CD4 memory were each given three plates, CD8 naive was given two plates, and CD8 memory was given one plate. Blood TCR repertoires of a handful of healthy adults were deeply sequenced to estimate repertoire size and the extent of clonotype sharing between individuals. Leukapheresis yielded between about 0.9 and 10 billion PBMCs per donor. To increase sequencing depth and limit assay-specific biases, TCR repertoire library preparation and sequencing were carried out by different laboratories using diverse techniques. Overall study outcomes, separate from this receptor: Clonotypes shared by all four sorted-subset donors showed higher generation probabilities than non-shared clonotypes. Rarefaction of sorted-subset datasets indicated incomplete sequencing despite the large sequencing depth. The small number of donors limited the genetic and exposure-history diversity represented. Sampling was restricted to blood, and TCR repertoires in tissues likely differ from the TCR repertoires found in blood. Across four donors, around 5% of naive CD4, approximately 4% of naive CD8, roughly 2.2% of memory CD4, and over 0.35% of memory CD8 clonotypes were shared. Naive subsets generally had larger estimated clonotype richness than memory subsets did. Pairwise subsampling indicated that sequencing depth was expected to affect the degree of clonotype sharing among donors.

The donors were healthy, HIV-negative adults with no recently reported acute infections or vaccinations. All donors were Caucasian adults living in Nashville, Tennessee, USA. Magnetic negative selection was used to enrich CD4+ T cells, after which naive cells were positively selected on CD45RA and the negative fraction became the memory subset. Blood was obtained by leukapheresis, after which PBMCs were separated by Ficoll-Histopaque density gradient centrifugation and cryopreserved in liquid nitrogen vapor phase. Analytical flow cytometry was used to check the purity and quantity of every magnetically sorted T cell population. From each sorted fraction, genomic DNA was isolated and quantified by UV absorbance on a Nanodrop 2000c. Concerning this clone itself: Its target antigen remains unknown. The input lacks base qualities; no much larger clone sits a single base away.

The CDR3, cysteine through phenylalanine, is 10 amino acids long. The retained sequence is limited to the CDR3, 30 bases, with the frame set at the first base. At the junction V is shortened by 5 bases and J by 3 bases, with 2 bases in between. CDR1 and CDR2, per the germline V gene, are SGHDT and YYEEEE. TCR CDR3 regions were amplified from genomic DNA by multiplex PCR using the deep immunoSEQ assay. Genomic DNA extracted from each cell subset was distributed evenly over all wells of several immunoSEQ 96-well plates, and each plate served as one replicate. For sorted subsets, 150 to 200 ng genomic DNA, equal to 30,000 to 35,000 T cell genomes, was loaded into each replicate PCR. The purified libraries were quantified using a Qubit 3.0 fluorometer, sized with a Bioanalyzer 2100, and then quantified again using the KAPA Library Quantification kit. A separate single-read 150-cycle Illumina NextSeq 550 flow cell was used to sequence each immunoSEQ 96-well plate. As for the authors' bioinformatics: Because the immunoSEQ output included only junctional sequences and no quality scores, the filtering could not be the same as the filtering used for full-length reads. Sequences were annotated with PyIR, a Python wrapper for IgBLAST v1.9, and V/J genes and CDR3 were assigned using IMGT germline references. Reads were removed for weak V/J assignments (E-value above 1e-6), missing CDR3, stop codons, out-of-frame junctions, or ambiguous translated residues. V3J clonotypes were defined by identical inferred V gene, J gene, and CDR3 amino acid sequence. Percentage overlap between repertoires was computed as shared unique clonotypes divided by the size of the smaller repertoire. Richness of each repertoire was evaluated using RTK rarefaction, the Chao1 estimator, and Recon v2.1 estimates of unobserved clonotypes. For all TCRbeta clonotypes obtained by the gDNA method from several donors, generation probabilities were computed with OLGA. As stored in TCRdb, this immuneACCESS dataset retains in-frame rearrangements with V and J assigned. A fraction of the clones does not appear; measured against another copy, unresolved V genes explain less than half of the discrepancy, and the remainder lacks a known reason. The V and J calls and clone size were taken over from that table, and D and trimming were inferred from the DNA. The sample profile shows some 900,000 clones; more than 75% of them were found once. The top ten hold about 1.5% of the sample.

This receptor chain uses TRBV5-6 and TRBJ2-5; no confident D gene assignment can be made. This TCR was recovered from a man between 18 and 29 years old in good health. Sequenced sample: memory CD4+ T cells sorted from blood. Per the publication, the cell subset or site label means: CD45RA-negative fraction. The CDR3 protein: CASREETQYF. The DNA sequence is as follows: TGTGCCAGCAGAGAAGAGACCCAGTACTTC.